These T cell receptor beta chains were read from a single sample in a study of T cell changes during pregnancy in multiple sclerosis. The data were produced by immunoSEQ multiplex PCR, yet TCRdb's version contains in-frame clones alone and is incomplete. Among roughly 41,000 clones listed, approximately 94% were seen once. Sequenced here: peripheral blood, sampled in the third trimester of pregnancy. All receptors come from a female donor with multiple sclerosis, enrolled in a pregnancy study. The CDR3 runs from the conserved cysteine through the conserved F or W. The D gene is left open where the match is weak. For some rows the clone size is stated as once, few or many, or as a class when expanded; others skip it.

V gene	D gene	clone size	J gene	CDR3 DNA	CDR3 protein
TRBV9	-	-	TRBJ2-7	TGTGCCAGCAGTGATGGGACTGCCCGGGAAGAGCAGTACTTC	CASSDGTAREEQYF
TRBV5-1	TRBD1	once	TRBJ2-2	TGCGCCAGCTACACAGGGGGCGCGAACACCGGGGAGCTGTTTTTT	CASYTGGANTGELFF
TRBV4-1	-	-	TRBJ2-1	TGCGCCAGCAGCTATCGACAGGTAACGGCCAATGAGCAGTTCTTC	CASSYRQVTANEQFF
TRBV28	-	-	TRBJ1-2	TGTGCCAGCAGGAATTCAGGGAGGGACACCTTC	CASRNSGRDTF
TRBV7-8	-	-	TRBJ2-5	TGTGCCAGCAGCCTCTCCGGAGAGACCCAGTACTTC	CASSLSGETQYF
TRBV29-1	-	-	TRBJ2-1	TGCAGCGTTGAAGGACAGCACAATGAGCAGTTCTTC	CSVEGQHNEQFF
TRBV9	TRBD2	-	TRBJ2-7	TGTGCCAGCAGCGTATTTAATAGCGGGCGTCCTCCCTACGAGCAGTACTTC	CASSVFNSGRPPYEQYF
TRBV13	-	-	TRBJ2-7	TGTGCCAGCAGCTTGGTACAGTCCTACGAGCAGTACTTC	CASSLVQSYEQYF
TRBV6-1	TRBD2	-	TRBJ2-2	TGTGCCAGCAGTGATCTGGCTAGCGGGTCTTACACCGGGGAGCTGTTTTTT	CASSDLASGSYTGELFF
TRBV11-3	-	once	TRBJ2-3	TGTGCCAGCAGCATGACACCCACAGATACGCAGTATTTT	CASSMTPTDTQYF
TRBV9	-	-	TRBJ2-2	TGTGCCAGCAGCGTAGACGGAGCGAACACCGGGGAGCTGTTTTTT	CASSVDGANTGELFF
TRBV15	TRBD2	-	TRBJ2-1	TGTGCCACCAGCAGACTAGCGGGACTTCCCAATGAGCAGTTCTTC	CATSRLAGLPNEQFF
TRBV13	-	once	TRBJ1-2	TGTGCCAGCAGCTTCATGGGGGCTGAAGGCTACACCTTC	CASSFMGAEGYTF
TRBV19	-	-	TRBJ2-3	TGTGCCAGTACCCCCCAGGGGACAGATACGCAGTATTTT	CASTPQGTDTQYF
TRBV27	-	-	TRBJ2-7	TGTGCCAGCAGGTCGCCGATAGACGAGCAGTACTTC	CASRSPIDEQYF
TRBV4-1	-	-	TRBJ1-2	TGCGCCAGCAGCCCCCGATTCGACGGGTATGGCTACACCTTC	CASSPRFDGYGYTF
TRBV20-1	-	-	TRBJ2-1	TGCAGTGCTACTCAGTTCAATGAGCAGTTCTTC	CSATQFNEQFF
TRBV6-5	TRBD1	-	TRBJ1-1	TGTGCCAGCAGTTTTAGGGGGCGCGACACTGAAGCTTTCTTT	CASSFRGRDTEAFF
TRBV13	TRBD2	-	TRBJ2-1	TGTGCCAGCAGCTTAGAGGGCCTAGCGGGGGGGAATGAGCAGTTCTTC	CASSLEGLAGGNEQFF
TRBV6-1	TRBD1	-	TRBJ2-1	TGTGCCGGAGGACAGGGGGCCTACAATGAGCAGTTCTTC	CAGGQGAYNEQFF
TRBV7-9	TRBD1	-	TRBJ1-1	TGTGCCAGCAGCTCGCATATAGTGACAGGGGCTTTGAACACTGAAGCTTTCTTT	CASSSHIVTGALNTEAFF
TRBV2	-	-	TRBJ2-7	TGTGCCAGCAAGCTAGAGGGCGTATTTTTGTACGAGCAGTACTTC	CASKLEGVFLYEQYF
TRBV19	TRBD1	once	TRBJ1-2	TGTGCCAGTAGTATGTTGGACAGGAACTATGGCTACACCTTC	CASSMLDRNYGYTF
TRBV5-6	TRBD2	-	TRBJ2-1	TGTGCCAGCAGCTGGAGACTAGCGGGAGGGTCCTCCTACAATGAGCAGTTCTTC	CASSWRLAGGSSYNEQFF
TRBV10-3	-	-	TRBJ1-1	TGTGCCATCAGTGATATACAGGGAGGGGCTGAAGCTTTCTTT	CAISDIQGGAEAFF
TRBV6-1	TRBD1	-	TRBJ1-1	TGTGCCAGCAGTGATGGGACAGGGGATGTGACTGAAGCTTTCTTT	CASSDGTGDVTEAFF
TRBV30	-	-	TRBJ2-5	TGTGCCTGGAGTGCAGGCCAAGAGACCCAGTACTTC	CAWSAGQETQYF
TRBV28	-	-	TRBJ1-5	TGTGCCAGCAGCAACCCCCCAGGGTTTCAGCCCCAGCATTTT	CASSNPPGFQPQHF
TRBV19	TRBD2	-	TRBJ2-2	TGTGCCAGTAGGCCAGGGTGGGCGGGAGCCGGGGAGCTGTTTTTT	CASRPGWAGAGELFF
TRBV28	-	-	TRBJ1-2	TGTGCCAGCAGTTTACCAGAGGCCCCGCGCGGCTACACCTTC	CASSLPEAPRGYTF
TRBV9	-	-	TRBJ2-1	TGTGCCAGCAGGCTAGGAGGGGCAGGTCACAATGAGCAGTTCTTC	CASRLGGAGHNEQFF
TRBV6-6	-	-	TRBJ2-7	TGTGCCAGCAGTTCCGGGTCTAGCGTCTCCTACGAGCAGTACTTC	CASSSGSSVSYEQYF
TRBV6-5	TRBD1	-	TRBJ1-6	TGTGCCACTCGTGGCACAGGGGGCAGGTCACCCCTCCACTTT	CATRGTGGRSPLHF
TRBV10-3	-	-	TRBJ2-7	TGTGCCATCAGTGAATTTGGGGGAGGCGAGCAGTACTTC	CAISEFGGGEQYF
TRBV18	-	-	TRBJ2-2	TGTGCCAGCTCACCCCAAAGTGCCGGCACCGGGGAGCTGTTTTTT	CASSPQSAGTGELFF
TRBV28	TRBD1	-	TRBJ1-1	TGTGCCAGCTACTCACAGGGGGACACTGAAGCTTTCTTT	CASYSQGDTEAFF
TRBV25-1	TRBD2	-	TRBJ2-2	TGTGCCAGCAGTGCTATAGCGGGATGGACCGGGGAGCTGTTTTTT	CASSAIAGWTGELFF
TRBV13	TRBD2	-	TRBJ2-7	TGTGCCAGCAGCTTAGTGGGAGGGACCTACGAGCAGTACTTC	CASSLVGGTYEQYF
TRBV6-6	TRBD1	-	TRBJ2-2	TGTGCCAGCAGCCCCGGGACAGGGCTCTTTTTT	CASSPGTGLFF
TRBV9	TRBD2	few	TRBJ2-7	TGTGCCAGCAGCGTAGGACTAGCGGGAGCCCTCTGGAACGAGCAGTACTTC	CASSVGLAGALWNEQYF
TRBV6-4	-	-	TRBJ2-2	TGTGCCAGCAGTAGGAGGGCCTACACCGGGGAGCTGTTTTTT	CASSRRAYTGELFF
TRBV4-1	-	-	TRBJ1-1	TGCGCCAGCAGCCAAGTTTCGACAGGCCGCAACACTGAAGCTTTCTTT	CASSQVSTGRNTEAFF
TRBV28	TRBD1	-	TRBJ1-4	TGTGCCAGCAGTTCATCGACAGGGGCTAATGAAAAACTGTTTTTT	CASSSSTGANEKLFF
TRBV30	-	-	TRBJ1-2	TGTGCCTGGAGTGAAGCCCCAAACAACTATGGCTACACCTTC	CAWSEAPNNYGYTF
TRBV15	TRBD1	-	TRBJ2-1	TGTGCCACCAGCAGGAAGATCCGGGACAGCTCCTACAATGAGCAGTTCTTC	CATSRKIRDSSYNEQFF